This T cell receptor (beta chain) was profiled in a study of CD4 T cells in lung cancer (dated by TCRdb to the late 2010s). Regarding the research as a whole: To find responses to candidate mutation-encoded neoepitopes, the study screened blood T cells from NSCLC patients and isolated neoantigen-specific CD4+ T-cell clones and TCRs. The patients who underwent resection had lung adenocarcinoma or squamous cell carcinoma, were aged 60 to 69 when blood was donated, and were mostly former smokers. Before blood donation, treatments including platinum chemotherapy had been received by the patients, and nivolumab or pembrolizumab had been received by some of the patients. The frequency of neoantigen-specific clonotypes in tumor resections, non-adjacent lung and cultured T-cell products was tracked by TCRB deep sequencing.

Based on the germline V gene (reference sequence), the CDR1 and CDR2 sequences are LNHDA and SQIVND. Spanning cysteine to phenylalanine, the CDR3 consists of 15 amino acids. The DNA shown is the 45-base CDR3, in frame from base 1. For this chain, trimming is 5 bases at the V end and 2 bases at the J end, and the number of junction bases without a gene match is 6. Over about 33 days, tumor-infiltrating lymphocyte cultures were grown in high-dose IL2 (about 6,400 U/mL) from about 6-13 tumor fragments. What the study reported, not specific to this receptor: Some responses derived from blood might reflect in vitro priming of naive T cells or cross-reactivity instead of memory responses to the cancer.

Library construction relied on the immunoSEQ multiplex PCR assay. DNA was isolated using Qiagen DNeasy or QIAamp micro DNA kits, and TCRB was sequenced using the Adaptive Biotechnology human TCRB sequencing kit. An Illumina MiSeq was used to sequence the TCRB libraries. In the authors' own workflow: The kit provider's software was used to analyze TCRB sequence data, and Fisher's exact test was used to test clonotype templates for tumor enrichment. TCRdb mirrors the immuneACCESS table, restricted to in-frame sequences. Some clones are absent from its copies; in checked studies, under half trace to an unresolved V gene, and the reason for the others is unknown. For V, J and clone size, that table is used; D and trimming come from the DNA. This sample holds about 1,200 clones; around 58% were observed only once. About 72% of the sample comes from the top ten. This clone was picked up a small number of times. There is no known antigen for this receptor. No quality values exist for individual bases; no much larger clone is one base distant.

The rearrangement combines TRBV19 with TRBJ2-7, with 10 bases matching TRBD1. This TCR derives from a woman aged 55 to 70 with non-small cell lung cancer. Specimen: cultured cells derived from lung. The DNA sequence is as follows: TGTGCCAGTAGTGGTGGGACAGGGGTCCCCTACGAGCAGTACTTC. This yields the protein CASSGGTGVPYEQYF.